There are many counts of the clone carrying this T cell receptor beta chain. What it recognizes is unknown. Every diagnosis used clinical symptoms, serum thyroxine and TRAb, thyroid ultrasound and orbital computed tomography. RNA transcripts provided the source from which TCR beta CDR3 regions were amplified. The TCR CDR3 was amplified in a first-round RT-PCR using the HTBI primer set. TCRdb used MiXCR to reprocess the multiplex PCR reads, holding one entry per CDR3 protein. The sample carries hundreds of thousands of distinct CDR3 sequences, about 25% recorded once. This record comes from a study of T cells in Graves' hyperthyroidism and ophthalmopathy. Study-wide points: Blood also held most thyroid clonotypes expanded beyond 0.001.

With 8 bases removed from V and 8 bases from J, the gap between germline ends came to 15 bases. CDR1 and CDR2 from the germline V gene are DFQATT and SNEGSKA (reference sequence). This CDR3 has 11 amino acids. What was sequenced was blood. The TCR sequence derives from a man between 35 and 55 years old with Graves' hyperthyroidism that later progressed to Graves' ophthalmopathy. This rearrangement joins TRBV20-1 to TRBJ1-2; tentatively, D is TRBD1 (6 bases). CDR3 sequence: CSLYRAPGYTF. The CDR3 nucleotides read TGCAGTCTTTACAGGGCTCCCGGCTACACCTTC.